The rows below give T cell receptor beta chains drawn from one sample of a study of CD8 T cells in Susac syndrome. Each CDR3 protein is one row after TCRdb ran MiXCR on the immunoSEQ multiplex PCR reads. The profile shows approximately 270,000 distinct CDR3 sequences, over 85% of them singletons. The sample consisted of CD4+ T cells from PBMCs. The receptors were sampled from a human donor with multiple sclerosis. CDR3s include the opening cysteine and the closing phenylalanine or tryptophan. The D gene is left open where the match is weak. A clone size is listed for some rows: how often the clone was seen (once, few, many), or a class if it is expanded.

v_gene: TRBV30
j_gene: TRBJ2-5
d_gene: TRBD2
abundance: -
CDR3nt: TGTGCCTGGACCAGGACTAGCGGGGGGGCGGCTCGGCACTTC
CDR3aa: CAWTRTSGGAARHF

v_gene: TRBV3-1
j_gene: TRBJ1-5
d_gene: TRBD1
abundance: -
CDR3nt: TGTGCCAGCAGCCCTGGGGGACAGTCATATCAGCCCCAGCATTTT
CDR3aa: CASSPGGQSYQPQHF

v_gene: TRBV14
j_gene: TRBJ2-7
d_gene: TRBD2
abundance: -
CDR3nt: TGTGCCAGCAGCCACAGCCGGGCTCTAGCGGCCAACTTC
CDR3aa: CASSHSRALAANF

v_gene: TRBV9
j_gene: TRBJ2-4
d_gene: -
abundance: -
CDR3nt: TGTGCCAGCAGCGTAGCGGGGGTGGCCAAAAACATTCAGTACTTC
CDR3aa: CASSVAGVAKNIQYF

v_gene: TRBV7-9
j_gene: TRBJ2-3
d_gene: TRBD2
abundance: -
CDR3nt: TGTGCCAGCAGCACCGGACTAGCGGGGGCCGGATCTAGCACAGATACGCAGTATTTT
CDR3aa: CASSTGLAGAGSSTDTQYF

v_gene: TRBV21-1
j_gene: TRBJ1-4
d_gene: -
abundance: -
CDR3nt: TGTGCCAGCAGCCGCCCTCCGGACAGGGGAGATGAAAAACTGTTTTTT
CDR3aa: CASSRPPDRGDEKLFF

v_gene: TRBV20-1
j_gene: TRBJ2-6
d_gene: -
abundance: -
CDR3nt: TGCAGTGCTACCAAACCGGGAGTGCTTTCTGGGGCCAACGTCCTGACTTTC
CDR3aa: CSATKPGVLSGANVLTF

v_gene: TRBV25-1
j_gene: TRBJ2-3
d_gene: -
abundance: few
CDR3nt: TGTGCCAGCAGTGAATATTGGGGACCCAATGGTGGGGCGCAGTATTTT
CDR3aa: CASSEYWGPNGGAQYF

v_gene: TRBV6-1
j_gene: TRBJ1-2
d_gene: TRBD1
abundance: -
CDR3nt: TGTGCCAGCAGTGACAGCGGGACAGCCTATGGCTACACCTTC
CDR3aa: CASSDSGTAYGYTF

v_gene: TRBV30
j_gene: TRBJ2-5
d_gene: -
abundance: -
CDR3nt: TGTGCCTGGAGTAGGACGTCCCAAGAGACCCAGTACTTC
CDR3aa: CAWSRTSQETQYF

v_gene: TRBV30
j_gene: TRBJ1-2
d_gene: TRBD1
abundance: -
CDR3nt: TGTGCCTGGATTTTAGGACAGGGCTATGGCTACACCTTC
CDR3aa: CAWILGQGYGYTF

v_gene: TRBV7-6
j_gene: TRBJ2-2
d_gene: -
abundance: -
CDR3nt: TGTGCCAGCAGCGAATGGACCGGGGAGCTGTTTTTT
CDR3aa: CASSEWTGELFF

v_gene: TRBV29-1
j_gene: TRBJ2-3
d_gene: -
abundance: -
CDR3nt: TGCAGCGTTGAGGGGCAGGCGGCAGATACGCAGTATTTT
CDR3aa: CSVEGQAADTQYF

v_gene: TRBV11-2
j_gene: TRBJ2-7
d_gene: TRBD2
abundance: -
CDR3nt: TGTGCCAGCAGCCCTAGCGGGGGGGCCGTCGAGCAGTACTTC
CDR3aa: CASSPSGGAVEQYF

v_gene: TRBV7-3
j_gene: TRBJ2-1
d_gene: -
abundance: -
CDR3nt: TGTGCCAGCAGCTCAGGGGTAGCGGGCTTTCCCGTCAATGAGCAGTTCTTC
CDR3aa: CASSSGVAGFPVNEQFF

v_gene: TRBV28
j_gene: TRBJ2-6
d_gene: -
abundance: -
CDR3nt: TGTGCCAGCAGGCCTACAGGGTCTGGGGCCAACGTCCTGACTTTC
CDR3aa: CASRPTGSGANVLTF

v_gene: TRBV5-1
j_gene: TRBJ2-5
d_gene: TRBD1
abundance: -
CDR3nt: TGCGCCAGCAGCTCGGGACAGGGGGCCTCACAAGAGACCCAGTACTTC
CDR3aa: CASSSGQGASQETQYF

v_gene: TRBV7-9
j_gene: TRBJ1-3
d_gene: -
abundance: -
CDR3nt: TGCGCCAGCAGCTTCCCCGGGCAGACTGGAAACACCATATATTTT
CDR3aa: CASSFPGQTGNTIYF

v_gene: TRBV20-1
j_gene: TRBJ2-4
d_gene: -
abundance: -
CDR3nt: TGCAGTGCTAGGCGGGGAACCAGAGGCCCCAAAAACATTCAGTACTTC
CDR3aa: CSARRGTRGPKNIQYF

v_gene: TRBV2
j_gene: TRBJ2-4
d_gene: TRBD2
abundance: -
CDR3nt: TGTGCCAGCAGCGGACCTAGCGGTCGGGAAAACATTCAGTACTTC
CDR3aa: CASSGPSGRENIQYF

v_gene: TRBV9
j_gene: TRBJ1-1
d_gene: -
abundance: -
CDR3nt: TGTGCCAGCGACGGGGGGCTTGAATCCGCTGAAGCTTTCTTT
CDR3aa: CASDGGLESAEAFF

v_gene: TRBV19
j_gene: TRBJ2-5
d_gene: -
abundance: -
CDR3nt: TGTGCCAGTAGTATCAGGGAAACACAAGAGACCCAGTACTTC
CDR3aa: CASSIRETQETQYF

v_gene: TRBV29-1
j_gene: TRBJ1-1
d_gene: TRBD1
abundance: -
CDR3nt: TGCAGCGACCGGCCTACCGGGACAGGGAACACTGAAGCTTTCTTT
CDR3aa: CSDRPTGTGNTEAFF

v_gene: TRBV7-3
j_gene: TRBJ1-1
d_gene: -
abundance: once
CDR3nt: TGTGCCAGCAGCTCCGCCGGCTGGACGAGGAACACTGAAGCTTTCTTT
CDR3aa: CASSSAGWTRNTEAFF

v_gene: TRBV5-1
j_gene: TRBJ1-4
d_gene: TRBD1
abundance: -
CDR3nt: TGCGCCAGCAGCTTGGAAGGGACAGGGGTTGAAAAACTGTTTTTT
CDR3aa: CASSLEGTGVEKLFF

v_gene: TRBV3-1
j_gene: TRBJ2-4
d_gene: TRBD1
abundance: few
CDR3nt: TGTGCCAGCAGCCAAGATATTGAAGGGGGCGGCATTCAGTACTTC
CDR3aa: CASSQDIEGGGIQYF

v_gene: TRBV20-1
j_gene: TRBJ1-1
d_gene: TRBD1
abundance: -
CDR3nt: TGCAGTGCTAGGGGACAGGGAGACACTGAAGCTTTCTTT
CDR3aa: CSARGQGDTEAFF

v_gene: TRBV18
j_gene: TRBJ2-2
d_gene: -
abundance: -
CDR3nt: TGTGCCAGCTCGTCCACTCTCTTCTCCGGGACACCGAACACCGGGGAGCTGTTTTTT
CDR3aa: CASSSTLFSGTPNTGELFF

v_gene: TRBV5-1
j_gene: TRBJ2-7
d_gene: -
abundance: -
CDR3nt: TGCGCCAGCAGGCAGTTCTCCTACGAGCAGTACTTC
CDR3aa: CASRQFSYEQYF

v_gene: TRBV6-1
j_gene: TRBJ1-5
d_gene: -
abundance: -
CDR3nt: TGTGCCAGCAGTGAAGCTACCCTCTCCCAGCATTTT
CDR3aa: CASSEATLSQHF

v_gene: TRBV6-1
j_gene: TRBJ1-3
d_gene: -
abundance: once
CDR3nt: TGTGCCAGCGGTACAGCTTTAGGTGGAAACACCATATATTTT
CDR3aa: CASGTALGGNTIYF

v_gene: TRBV7-3
j_gene: TRBJ1-1
d_gene: -
abundance: -
CDR3nt: TGTGCCAGCAGCTTAATGGCGGACGGGAACACTGAAGCTTTCTTT
CDR3aa: CASSLMADGNTEAFF

v_gene: TRBV7-2
j_gene: TRBJ2-7
d_gene: TRBD2
abundance: -
CDR3nt: TGTGCCAGCAGCGGACAAGGACTAGCGGGGGGGTCCCCCTACGAGCAGTACTTC
CDR3aa: CASSGQGLAGGSPYEQYF